This T cell receptor beta chain was found in a study of blood T cell repertoires in COVID-19. Background on the study: Acute and convalescent COVID-19 samples came from the United States, Italy and Spain. The analysed material was cDNA or gDNA that came from T cells, B-cell-depleted T cells, or PBMCs.

The CDR3 spans 18 residues. Trimming at V came to 5 bases and at J to 0 bases, leaving 13 bases not matched to a gene. Germline V gives CDR1 SGHKS, CDR2 YYEKEE (reference sequence). Authors' processing steps: Reference gene primers were amplified, and this amplification served to estimate nucleated cell counts. Clones were read by immunoSEQ multiplex PCR, and TCRdb kept only the in-frame ones, dropping some. The V and J calls and the clone size are those of that table, but D and trimming were determined from the DNA. The sample lists fewer than 350,000 clones, roughly 86% occurring once. Clinical history reported by participants formed the basis on which cohorts were assigned.

This receptor was taken from a woman younger than 45 who had recovered from COVID-19. V and J are TRBV5-5 and TRBJ2-1, with 8 bases aligning to TRBD2. The sequencing sample was made of PBMCs or T cells enriched from blood (not recorded which). The chain's CDR3 is CASSPGGGGTSSYNEQFF. The DNA of the CDR3 is TGTGCCAGCAGTCCGGGGGGCGGGGGGACGAGCTCCTACAATGAGCAGTTCTTC.